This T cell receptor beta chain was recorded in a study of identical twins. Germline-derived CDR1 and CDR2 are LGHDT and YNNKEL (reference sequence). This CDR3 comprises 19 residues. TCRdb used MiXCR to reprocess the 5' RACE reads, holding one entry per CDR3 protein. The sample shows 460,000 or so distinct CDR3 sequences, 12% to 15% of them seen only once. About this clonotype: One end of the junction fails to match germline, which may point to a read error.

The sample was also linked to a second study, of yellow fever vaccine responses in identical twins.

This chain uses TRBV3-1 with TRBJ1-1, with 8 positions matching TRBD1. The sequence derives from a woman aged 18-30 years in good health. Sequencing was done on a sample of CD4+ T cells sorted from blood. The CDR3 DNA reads TGTGCCAGCAGCATACACCTGTCAGGGGGCGAAAAACCGAACGCTGAAGCTTTCTTT. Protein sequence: CASSIHLSGGEKPNAEAFF.